This TCR beta chain emerged from a study of Graves' ophthalmopathy and Graves' hyperthyroidism. The wider study: Researchers obtained peripheral blood at initial diagnosis, before any treatment had begun. Study observations and caveats: Blood repertoires reportedly contained most expanded thyroid clonotypes above 0.001 frequency.

This clonotype was counted many times. Its antigen remains unidentified. RNA transcripts served as template for amplifying TCR beta CDR3 sequences. An initial RT-PCR round employing HTBI primers preceded a second-round multiplex PCR. TCRdb reanalysed the multiplex PCR reads using MiXCR and keeps one entry per CDR3 protein. Among 300,000 to 400,000 distinct CDR3 sequences listed, roughly 16% were seen once. Trimming cost V 1 base and J 11 bases; bases outside gene matches: 6. Germline V gives CDR1 GTSNPN, CDR2 SVGIG (reference sequence). CDR3 size: 12 residues. The sample taken for sequencing was peripheral blood. The sequence was collected from an adult man with Graves' ophthalmopathy. V usage is TRBV30 and J usage is TRBJ1-1; 8 nucleotides agree with TRBD1. The DNA of the CDR3 is TGTGCCTGGAGTGGATCACAGGGGGAGGCTTTCTTT. It specifies CAWSGSQGEAFF.